The source of this T cell receptor (beta chain) is a study of T cell repertoires in cytomegalovirus infection. Each CDR3 protein gets one entry after TCRdb re-called the reads with MiXCR. The table has more than 650,000 distinct CDR3 sequences, 35% seen once. There are 15 residues in the CDR3. Germline V gene data show CDR1 as LNHNV and CDR2 as YYDKDF (reference sequence). The V and J ends lost 0 bases and 5 bases respectively, with 13 bases between them. Sequences were obtained from PBMCs. The sequence was obtained from a human donor in good health (CMV status not recorded). Some clones in this sample may be carry-over from other donors' samples. V gene TRBV15 combines with J gene TRBJ2-5; tentative D call: TRBD1 (5 bases). The chain's CDR3 is CATSRDISGSETQYF. The CDR3 DNA reads TGTGCCACCAGCAGAGATATCTCAGGGTCCGAGACCCAGTACTTC.